These 15 T cell receptor beta chains share one sample of origin, sequenced in a study of blood T cell repertoires in COVID-19. TCRdb keeps only in-frame clones here, not all; method: immunoSEQ multiplex PCR. The table has about 200,000 clones, 92% seen once; the top ten hold 0.65% to 0.85%. Material: peripheral blood. These receptors were taken from a man in his sixties with COVID-19, enrolled during active disease.

The genes are TRBV11-1 and TRBJ2-2; D might be TRBD1 (6 bases). This CDR3 comprises 14 residues. With 4 bases removed from V and 3 bases from J, the gap between germline ends came to 9 bases. Germline assignment: CDR1 SGHAT and CDR2 FQDESV (reference sequence). The CDR3 sequence: CASSSRQDTGELFF. In DNA, the CDR3 is TGTGCCAGCAGCTCCAGACAGGACACCGGGGAGCTGTTTTTT. The complete variable domain, with remaining parts taken from reference TRBV11-1 and TRBJ2-2, reads EAEVAQSPRYKITEKSQAVAFWCDPISGHATLYWYRQILGQGPELLVQFQDESVVDDSQLPKDRFSAERLKGVDSTLKIQPAELGDSAMYLCASSSRQDTGELFFGEGSRLTVL.

This sequence joins TRBV28 and TRBJ2-3, with D possibly being TRBD2 (6 bases). CDR1 is MDHEN, CDR2 SYDVKM, per germline. Trimming stripped 7 bases from V and 3 bases from J, with 17 bases between. The CDR3 consists of 15 residues. The CDR3 loop reads CASTSRRERTDTQYF. The DNA of the CDR3 is TGTGCCAGCACCTCTCGGCGGGAAAGAACAGATACGCAGTATTTT. Together with reference TRBV28 and TRBJ2-3, the CDR3 gives the full variable domain: DVKVTQSSRYLVKRTGEKVFLECVQDMDHENMFWYRQDPGLGLRLIYFSYDVKMKEKGDIPEGYSVSREKKERFSLILESASTNQTSMYLCASTSRRERTDTQYFGPGTRLTVL.

This chain links TRBV7-2 with TRBJ2-3; 7 nucleotides match TRBD1. The trim removed 4 bases at V and 2 bases at J, leaving 9 bases unmatched. The CDR3 loop spans 16 amino acids. Germline assignment: CDR1 SGHTA and CDR2 FQGNSA. The CDR3 nucleotides read TGTGCCAGCAGCTATCAAGGGGGCGGTTACACAGATACGCAGTATTTT. Translation gives CASSYQGGGYTDTQYF.

This clone was seen once. J is TRBJ2-3 and V is TRBV28; 8 bases align to TRBD2. J was trimmed by 1 base and V by 8 bases; bases with no gene match: 8. Germline V gene sequence: CDR1 MDHEN, CDR2 SYDVKM. The CDR3 consists of 15 residues. Written as DNA, the CDR3 is TGTGCCAGCGAGGTGCTGCGGGAGGGCACAGATACGCAGTATTTT. Its translation: CASEVLREGTDTQYF.

This clone appeared a few times. The V and J genes are TRBV6-5 and TRBJ1-6, with D uncertain. V was shortened by 0 bases and J by 10 bases, with 7 bases between the two germline ends. Germline V gene lookup returns CDR1 MNHEY and CDR2 SVGAGI. This CDR3 region has 13 residues. The CDR3 sequence: CASSYSSLSPLHF. CDR3 in DNA: TGTGCCAGCAGTTACTCGAGTTTGTCACCCCTCCACTTT.

The chain couples TRBV28 to TRBJ2-7; 8 positions agree with TRBD1. The CDR3 runs to 16 residues. The junction had 13 bases not matched to a gene; V was cut back by 4 bases and J by 5 bases. Germline V lookup: CDR1 MDHEN, CDR2 SYDVKM. The CDR3 DNA is TGTGCCAGCAGTTCCAACGACAGGGGATGGTTCCACGAGCAGTACTTC. Amino acids: CASSSNDRGWFHEQYF.

The chain combines TRBV7-2 with TRBJ2-1; 8 bases map to TRBD2. V shed 2 bases, J shed 8 bases, and the junction held 8 bases outside the gene matches. The V gene's germline CDR1 is SGHTA and CDR2 FQGNSA. The CDR3 consists of 15 residues. The CDR3 protein is CASSLLAGGQHEQFF. Written as DNA, the CDR3 is TGTGCCAGCAGCTTATTGGCGGGAGGTCAACATGAGCAGTTCTTC. Looking up the rest from reference TRBV7-2 and TRBJ2-1 gives the full variable domain: GAGVSQSPSNKVTEKGKDVELRCDPISGHTALYWYRQSLGQGLEFLIYFQGNSAPDKSGLPSDRFSAERTGGSVSTLTIQRTQQEDSAVYLCASSLLAGGQHEQFFGPGTRLTVL.

The chain combines TRBV19 with TRBJ1-4; 9 bases agree with TRBD1. Germline CDR1 is LNHDA and CDR2 is SQIVND (reference sequence). The CDR3 spans 13 residues. V trimming: 4 bases; J trimming: 8 bases; junction bases outside the gene matches: 2. CDR3 sequence: CASSRDREEKLFF. The CDR3 DNA reads TGTGCCAGTAGTAGGGACAGGGAAGAAAAACTGTTTTTT.

The rearrangement joins TRBV28 to TRBJ2-7, with a weak D call TRBD1 (5 bases). The germline V and J ends were trimmed by 3 bases and 5 bases, with 11 bases remaining between them. Germline V gene sequence: CDR1 MDHEN, CDR2 SYDVKM. There are 13 residues in the CDR3. In DNA, the CDR3 is TGTGCCAGCAGTTTGCGCAGGGTCCACGAGCAGTACTTC. Its translation: CASSLRRVHEQYF. Filled out from reference TRBV28 and TRBJ2-7, the complete variable domain reads DVKVTQSSRYLVKRTGEKVFLECVQDMDHENMFWYRQDPGLGLRLIYFSYDVKMKEKGDIPEGYSVSREKKERFSLILESASTNQTSMYLCASSLRRVHEQYFGPGTRLTVT.

This clone was seen only a few times. The J gene is TRBJ2-5, the V gene TRBV18; D ambiguous. There are 13 residues in the CDR3. V lost 3 bases and J 5 bases, leaving 10 bases between the germline ends. Per the germline V gene, CDR1 is KGHSH and CDR2 is LQKENI. This CDR3 is CASSPPRPETQYF. CDR3 in DNA: TGTGCCAGCTCACCGCCGCGGCCCGAGACCCAGTACTTC.

J is TRBJ2-2 and V is TRBV29-1; 12 nucleotides align to TRBD1. J gave up 0 bases and V 4 bases, and 9 bases lay outside the gene matches. Germline V gene lookup returns CDR1 SQVTM and CDR2 ANQGSEA. The CDR3 extends over 18 amino acids. The CDR3 sequence: CSVVTGQGARPNTGELFF. The DNA for the CDR3 is TGCAGCGTTGTTACGGGACAGGGGGCGCGACCGAACACCGGGGAGCTGTTTTTT.

The chain recombines TRBV7-2 with TRBJ2-2; 7 bases match TRBD2. The CDR3 contains 17 residues. V lost 1 base to trimming and J lost 5 bases; unmatched junction nucleotides: 10. CDR1 is SGHTA, CDR2 FQGNSA, per germline. Here the CDR3 reads CASSLVGSGPSTGELFF. CDR3 DNA sequence: TGTGCCAGCAGCTTAGTAGGTAGCGGGCCTTCGACCGGGGAGCTGTTTTTT.

This clone was detected a few times. The chain couples TRBV25-1 to TRBJ2-7, with 12 bases lining up with TRBD2. Trimming cost V 4 bases and J 3 bases; bases outside gene matches: 4. The CDR3 covers 15 residues. The germline V gene encodes CDR1 MGHDK and CDR2 SYGVNS. The CDR3 reads CASSGLAGGLYEQYF. CDR3 DNA: TGTGCCAGCAGTGGCCTAGCGGGGGGGCTCTACGAGCAGTACTTC.

In its sample, this clone was seen a few times. V usage is TRBV10-1 and J usage is TRBJ1-2; 9 bases align to TRBD1. Germline loops: CDR1 WNHNN, CDR2 SYGVQD (reference sequence). The CDR3 runs 15 residues. V was clipped by 2 bases and J by 5 bases; unmatched bases: 6. The CDR3 reads CASSEGQGPPYGYTF. CDR3 DNA: TGCGCCAGCAGTGAGGGACAGGGGCCTCCTTATGGCTACACCTTC.

The rearrangement joins TRBV5-1 to TRBJ1-2; 9 nucleotides match TRBD1. The CDR3 is made up of 13 amino acids. J was trimmed by 8 bases and V by 4 bases; bases with no gene match: 6. Germline CDR1 and CDR2: SGHRS and YFSETQ. In DNA, the CDR3 is TGCGCCAGCAGCATGGGACAGGGTACCGGCTACACCTTC. It translates to CASSMGQGTGYTF.